The clone carrying this TCR beta chain is labeled medium-sized. Antigen unknown. The repertoire was sequenced with immunoSEQ multiplex PCR; TCRdb's copy has only in-frame clones and lacks some. Here the sample spans about 130,000 clones, 75% to 90% being singletons. These data originate in a study of identifying expanded T cells in peripheral blood. Study findings and constraints: Across healthy donors, higher total template counts meant significantly greater roughly 2-week count variance. Differentially abundant clones: around 1.2 between replicates, around 16 at two to three weeks, approximately 19 at four.

V gave up 2 bases and J gave up 4 bases; unmatched junction bases: 3. The CDR3 covers 14 residues. The germline V gene has CDR1 SGHVS and CDR2 FQNEAQ. The genes are TRBV7-8 and TRBJ2-5, with 8 bases aligning to TRBD2. The specimen was blood. The receptor was isolated from a person between 18 and 70 years old in good health. As DNA, the CDR3 is TGTGCCAGCAGCTTACCCCGGGGGGGAGAGACCCAGTACTTC. Its protein is CASSLPRGGETQYF.